This TCR beta chain emerged from a study of regulatory T cells in long-lasting Graves disease. Study-level findings and limits: Public clonotype sharing was higher in persistent than newly diagnosed patients.

The CDR3 has 18 amino acids. V lost 2 bases to trimming and J lost 3 bases, with 19 bases between them. CDR1 MGHDK and CDR2 SYGVNS come from the germline V gene. The time point: persistent/refractory GD, antithyroid drugs over 5 years with positive TRAb. Scientists built the TCR library using RNA that was extracted from PBMCs. This clonotype was recorded at least ten times. Antigen specificity is unknown. Arm-PCR of CDR3 regions and iRepertoire HTBI primers were used to build TCR beta libraries. TCRdb re-called the multiplex PCR reads through MiXCR, storing one row per CDR3 protein. Here the sample spans 430,000 or so distinct CDR3 sequences, approximately 22% being singletons.

This specimen was peripheral blood mononuclear cells (PBMCs), taken when the disease was refractory, from a patient treated with antithyroid drugs. This TCR came from a female donor with Graves disease. The chain carries TRBV25-1 and TRBJ2-2; tentatively, D is TRBD2 (6 bases). This chain's CDR3 is CASSEIDSGVRDTGELFF. The CDR3 coding sequence is TGTGCCAGCAGTGAAATTGATAGCGGAGTTAGGGACACCGGGGAGCTGTTTTTT.